Listed here is a single T cell receptor beta chain. The entry originates in a study of blood T cell repertoires in COVID-19. Study as a whole: PBMCs, B-cell-depleted T cells, or T cells provided the cDNA or gDNA that made up the material.

Original data processing: Reference gene primer amplification yielded estimated nucleated cell counts. Assay used: immunoSEQ multiplex PCR; TCRdb lists only in-frame clones, some missing. V and J calls and clone size come straight from that table; D and trimming were deduced from the DNA. Here the sample spans 250,000 to 350,000 clones, roughly 91% being singletons. The receptor was isolated from a man younger than 45 with acute or convalescent COVID-19. The sample comprised peripheral blood.

The CDR3 here is CASALLAGGLNEQFF. The CDR3 DNA is TGTGCCAGTGCCTTACTAGCGGGAGGTCTCAATGAGCAGTTCTTC. The chain employs TRBV19 and TRBJ2-1, with 12 bases fitting TRBD2. The CDR3 loop spans 15 amino acids. Germline V gives CDR1 LNHDA, CDR2 SQIVND (reference sequence). The V segment lost 8 bases and the J segment 6 bases; nucleotides outside the gene matches: 8.